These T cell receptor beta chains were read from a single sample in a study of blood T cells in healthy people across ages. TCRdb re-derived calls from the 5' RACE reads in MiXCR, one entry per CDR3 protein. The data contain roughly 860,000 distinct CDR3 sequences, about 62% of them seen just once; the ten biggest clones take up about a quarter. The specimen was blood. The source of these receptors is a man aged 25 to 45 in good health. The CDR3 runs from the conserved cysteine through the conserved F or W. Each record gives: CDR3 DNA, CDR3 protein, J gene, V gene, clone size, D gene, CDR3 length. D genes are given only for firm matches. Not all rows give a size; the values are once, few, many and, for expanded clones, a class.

cdr3_nt: TGCGCCAGCAGCTCCCCAAGGAGGGCATCTGGGGCCAACGTCCTGACTTTC
cdr3_aa: CASSSPRRASGANVLTF
j_call: TRBJ2-6
v_call: TRBV4-1
clone_size: NA
d_call: NA
cdr3_length: 17

cdr3_nt: TGTGCCAGCAGTGAAGCCGGGACTAGCGGCTACAATGAGCAGTTCTTC
cdr3_aa: CASSEAGTSGYNEQFF
j_call: TRBJ2-1
v_call: TRBV2
clone_size: NA
d_call: TRBD2
cdr3_length: 16

cdr3_nt: TGTGCCAGCAGCGTCGGCACCTATCAGCCCCAGCATTTT
cdr3_aa: CASSVGTYQPQHF
j_call: TRBJ1-5
v_call: TRBV9
clone_size: NA
d_call: NA
cdr3_length: 13

cdr3_nt: TGTGCCAGCAGCCAAGAGGGACAGCAACAAGAGACCCAGTACTTC
cdr3_aa: CASSQEGQQQETQYF
j_call: TRBJ2-5
v_call: TRBV3-1
clone_size: once
d_call: TRBD1
cdr3_length: 15

cdr3_nt: TGTGCCAGCACCCCATCGGCAGGGTGGAATGAAGCTTTCTTT
cdr3_aa: CASTPSAGWNEAFF
j_call: TRBJ1-1
v_call: TRBV6-1
clone_size: NA
d_call: NA
cdr3_length: 14

cdr3_nt: TGTGCCAGCAGTTCGGCAGGGTGGGGCGGCTACACCTTC
cdr3_aa: CASSSAGWGGYTF
j_call: TRBJ1-2
v_call: TRBV28
clone_size: NA
d_call: NA
cdr3_length: 13

cdr3_nt: TGTGCCACTGGAGTCGCCTACGAGCAGTACTTC
cdr3_aa: CATGVAYEQYF
j_call: TRBJ2-7
v_call: TRBV10-3
clone_size: NA
d_call: NA
cdr3_length: 11

cdr3_nt: TGTGCCACCAGTGCAGAGACAGGGGTCTACAATGAGCAGTTCTTC
cdr3_aa: CATSAETGVYNEQFF
j_call: TRBJ2-1
v_call: TRBV24-1
clone_size: NA
d_call: TRBD1
cdr3_length: 15

cdr3_nt: TGTGCCAGCAGCCAGGATCGGGGAGGCAATCAGCCCCAGCATTTT
cdr3_aa: CASSQDRGGNQPQHF
j_call: TRBJ1-5
v_call: TRBV11-2
clone_size: NA
d_call: NA
cdr3_length: 15

cdr3_nt: TGCGCCAGCAGCACCCGGGACAGCTCTGGGGCCAACGTCCTGACTTTC
cdr3_aa: CASSTRDSSGANVLTF
j_call: TRBJ2-6
v_call: TRBV5-1
clone_size: many
d_call: TRBD1
cdr3_length: 16

cdr3_nt: TGTGCCAGCAGCTTCGTTGACAGGGCCGTCAGGAGAGCTTTCTTT
cdr3_aa: CASSFVDRAVRRAFF
j_call: TRBJ1-1
v_call: TRBV7-9
clone_size: NA
d_call: TRBD1
cdr3_length: 15

cdr3_nt: TGTGCCAGCAGTTGGGGGACAGGGGTGGGCAATGAGCAGTTCTTC
cdr3_aa: CASSWGTGVGNEQFF
j_call: TRBJ2-1
v_call: TRBV6-2/TRBV6-3
clone_size: many
d_call: TRBD1
cdr3_length: 15

cdr3_nt: TGTGCTACGAGCTCTGTGGGTGAGCAGTTCTTC
cdr3_aa: CATSSVGEQFF
j_call: TRBJ2-1
v_call: TRBV6-1
clone_size: NA
d_call: NA
cdr3_length: 11

cdr3_nt: TGTGCCAGCAGCGCCGGGACGACAAGGGGCTACACCTTC
cdr3_aa: CASSAGTTRGYTF
j_call: TRBJ1-2
v_call: TRBV7-2
clone_size: NA
d_call: NA
cdr3_length: 13

cdr3_nt: TGCAGTGCCCCCCGACAGAGGGGGGCCAACGTCCTGACTTTC
cdr3_aa: CSAPRQRGANVLTF
j_call: TRBJ2-6
v_call: TRBV20-1
clone_size: many
d_call: NA
cdr3_length: 14

cdr3_nt: TGTGCCAGCAGTAACAGAAAAGAGACCCAGTACTTC
cdr3_aa: CASSNRKETQYF
j_call: TRBJ2-5
v_call: TRBV6-2/TRBV6-3
clone_size: few
d_call: NA
cdr3_length: 12

cdr3_nt: TGTGCCAGCAGTCCTGAGTTCCGTGGGTTCTCCTACGAGCAGTACTTC
cdr3_aa: CASSPEFRGFSYEQYF
j_call: TRBJ2-7
v_call: TRBV27
clone_size: NA
d_call: NA
cdr3_length: 16

cdr3_nt: TGTGCCAGCAGCGACCCGGGACAGGGGGCCGCGAGGCCCCAGCATTTT
cdr3_aa: CASSDPGQGAARPQHF
j_call: TRBJ1-5
v_call: TRBV6-1
clone_size: NA
d_call: TRBD1
cdr3_length: 16

cdr3_nt: TGTGCCAGCCTACAGGGGGGGACATATGGCTACACCTTC
cdr3_aa: CASLQGGTYGYTF
j_call: TRBJ1-2
v_call: TRBV7-2
clone_size: once
d_call: TRBD1
cdr3_length: 13

cdr3_nt: TGTGCCAGCAGCTCGATTAGGGGGGGACCGAACACCGGGGAGCTGTTTTTT
cdr3_aa: CASSSIRGGPNTGELFF
j_call: TRBJ2-2
v_call: TRBV7-9
clone_size: NA
d_call: NA
cdr3_length: 17

cdr3_nt: TGTGCCAGCAGTGGGCGGGGGATGAACACTGAAGCTTTCTTT
cdr3_aa: CASSGRGMNTEAFF
j_call: TRBJ1-1
v_call: TRBV25-1
clone_size: NA
d_call: NA
cdr3_length: 14

cdr3_nt: TGTGCCAGCAGTGACAGGGCCGGTAATGAAAAACTGTTTTTT
cdr3_aa: CASSDRAGNEKLFF
j_call: TRBJ1-4
v_call: TRBV6-1
clone_size: NA
d_call: NA
cdr3_length: 14

cdr3_nt: TGCAGTGCTAGAGATCACGGGACAGGGGTCTACGAGCAGTACTTC
cdr3_aa: CSARDHGTGVYEQYF
j_call: TRBJ2-7
v_call: TRBV20-1
clone_size: NA
d_call: TRBD1
cdr3_length: 15